The rows below give T cell receptor beta chains drawn from one sample of a study of cytomegalovirus exposure and HLA in healthy donors. Using immunoSEQ multiplex PCR, the repertoire was profiled, and TCRdb retains in-frame clones only, with some absent. Seen in this sample are 100,000 to 150,000 clones; the ten most common clones hold less than 4.5%. The sample taken for sequencing was PBMCs. Receptors originate from a man younger than 35 in good health and CMV-seronegative. CDR3s include the opening cysteine and the closing phenylalanine or tryptophan. Fields, in order: V gene, D gene, J gene, CDR3 protein, CDR3 DNA. The D gene is left open where the match is weak.

TRBV7-2	TRBD2	TRBJ2-1	CASSSIARGRGNEQFF	TGTGCCAGCAGCTCTATCGCTCGCGGGAGAGGCAATGAGCAGTTCTTC
TRBV28	TRBD2	TRBJ2-1	CASSSLAGMSEQFF	TGTGCCAGCAGTTCACTAGCGGGAATGAGTGAGCAGTTCTTC
TRBV6-5	NA	TRBJ2-7	CASSYSPGVPYEQYF	TGTGCCAGCAGTTACTCGCCAGGGGTTCCCTACGAGCAGTACTTC
TRBV6-1	NA	TRBJ1-5	CASSVQTGDRQPQHF	TGTGCCAGCAGTGTCCAAACAGGTGATCGTCAGCCCCAGCATTTT
TRBV6-5	NA	TRBJ1-4	CASSRTGEKLFF	TGTGCCAGCAGTCGTACAGGCGAAAAACTGTTTTTT
TRBV30	TRBD1	TRBJ1-6	CAWSVGTGDSPLHF	TGTGCCTGGAGCGTCGGGACAGGAGATTCACCCCTCCACTTT
TRBV2	NA	TRBJ2-5	CASSEEVAVQETQYF	TGTGCCAGCAGTGAAGAGGTAGCGGTACAAGAGACCCAGTACTTC
TRBV7-9	NA	TRBJ2-7	CASSSQGNEQYF	TGTGCCAGCAGCTCCCAGGGTAACGAGCAGTACTTC
TRBV5-1	NA	TRBJ1-3	CASSLIAGNTIYF	TGCGCCAGCAGCTTGATCGCTGGAAACACCATATATTTT
TRBV7-9	TRBD1	TRBJ2-3	CASQGQGGTDTQYF	TGTGCCAGCCAGGGACAGGGAGGCACAGATACGCAGTATTTT
TRBV7-8	NA	TRBJ1-5	CASSFKGDQPQHF	TGTGCCAGCAGTTTTAAGGGGGATCAGCCCCAGCATTTT
TRBV7-8	NA	TRBJ1-5	CASSPGTVLNSNQPQHF	TGTGCCAGCAGCCCGGGGACTGTTCTTAATAGCAATCAGCCCCAGCATTTT
TRBV10-3	NA	TRBJ2-7	CAISGSNGNSYEQYF	TGTGCCATCAGTGGGTCAAACGGGAATTCGTACGAGCAGTACTTC
TRBV7-3	TRBD1	TRBJ2-2	CAGSLDGQGASAGELFF	TGTGCCGGCAGCTTAGACGGACAGGGGGCGTCGGCAGGGGAGCTGTTTTTT
TRBV10-1	TRBD1	TRBJ1-1	CASSEVGQGEAFF	TGCGCCAGCAGTGAAGTGGGACAGGGCGAAGCTTTCTTT
TRBV9	TRBD1	TRBJ2-7	CASSVGQGSTYEQYF	TGTGCCAGCAGCGTAGGACAGGGAAGTACCTACGAGCAGTACTTC
TRBV2	NA	TRBJ2-2	CAKDGGNTGELFF	TGTGCCAAAGACGGCGGGAACACCGGGGAGCTGTTTTTT
TRBV7-9	NA	TRBJ1-1	CASSPRVNTEAFF	TGTGCCAGCAGCCCCCGGGTGAACACTGAAGCTTTCTTT
TRBV5-1	NA	TRBJ1-1	CASSLEHNTEAFF	TGCGCCAGCAGCTTGGAACATAACACTGAAGCTTTCTTT
TRBV9	NA	TRBJ2-7	CASSSRASGGQYF	TGTGCCAGCAGCTCGAGGGCCTCCGGAGGGCAGTACTTC
TRBV5-4	NA	TRBJ2-5	CASSSQGWQETQYF	TGTGCCAGCAGTTCTCAGGGGTGGCAAGAGACCCAGTACTTC